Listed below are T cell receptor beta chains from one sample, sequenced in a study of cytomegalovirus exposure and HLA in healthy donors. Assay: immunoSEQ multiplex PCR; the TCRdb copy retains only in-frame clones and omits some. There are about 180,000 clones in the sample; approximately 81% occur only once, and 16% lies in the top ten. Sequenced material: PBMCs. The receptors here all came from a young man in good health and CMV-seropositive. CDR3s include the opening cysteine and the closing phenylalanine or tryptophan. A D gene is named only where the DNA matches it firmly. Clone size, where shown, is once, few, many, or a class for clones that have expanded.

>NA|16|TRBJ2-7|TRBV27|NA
TGTGCCAGCAGTTTAGTTGTAGGGACTTACTCCTACGAGCAGTACTTC
CASSLVVGTYSYEQYF
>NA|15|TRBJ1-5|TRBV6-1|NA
TGTGCCAGCAGTGAAGGACATTATAGCAATCAGCCCCAGCATTTT
CASSEGHYSNQPQHF
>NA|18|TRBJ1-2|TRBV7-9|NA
TGTGCCAGCAGCTTAGAACCCGATCACAGGGATGTTAACTATGGCTACACCTTC
CASSLEPDHRDVNYGYTF
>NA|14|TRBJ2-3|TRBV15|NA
TGTGCCACCAGCGGAGGCGCTTCCACAGATACGCAGTATTTT
CATSGGASTDTQYF
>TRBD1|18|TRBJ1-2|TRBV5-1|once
TGCGCCAGCAGCTTGGGACCCCTTACCGGGACAGGGCACATTGGCTACACCTTC
CASSLGPLTGTGHIGYTF
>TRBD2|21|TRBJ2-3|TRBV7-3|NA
TGTGCCAGCAGCGCCAAGAGGAGCGGGCTAGCGGGTGAAACTAGCACAGATACGCAATATTTT
CASSAKRSGLAGETSTDTQYF
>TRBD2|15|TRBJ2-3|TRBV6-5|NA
TGTGCCAGCAGTAGCGGGAGGGCCTTTGCAGATACGCAGTATTTT
CASSSGRAFADTQYF
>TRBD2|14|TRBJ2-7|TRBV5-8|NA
TGTGCCAGCAGCATGACTAGCGGGAGGAACGAGCAGTACTTC
CASSMTSGRNEQYF
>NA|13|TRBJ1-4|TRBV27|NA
TGTGCCAGCAGGCCGGGGGGAGAGGAAAAACTGTTTTTT
CASRPGGEEKLFF
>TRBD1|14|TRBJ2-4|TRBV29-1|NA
TGCAGCGTTGAATTGACAGGGCCCAAAAACATTCAGTACTTC
CSVELTGPKNIQYF
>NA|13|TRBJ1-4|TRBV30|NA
TGTGCCTGGAGTTGGCAGGGGAGTGAAAAACTGTTTTTT
CAWSWQGSEKLFF
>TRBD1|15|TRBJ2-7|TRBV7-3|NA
TGTGCCAGCAGCTTACACGGACAGGGGTCCTACGAGCAGTACTTC
CASSLHGQGSYEQYF
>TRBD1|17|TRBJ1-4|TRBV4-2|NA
TGTGCCAGCAGCCTTATACGGGGACAGGGAACTAATGAAAAACTGTTTTTT
CASSLIRGQGTNEKLFF
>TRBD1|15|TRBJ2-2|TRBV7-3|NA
TGTGCCAGCAGCCAGACAGGGGATAACACCGGGGAGCTGTTTTTT
CASSQTGDNTGELFF
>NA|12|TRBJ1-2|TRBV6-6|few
TGTGCCAGCAGTCTCGACTTATATGGCTACACCTTC
CASSLDLYGYTF
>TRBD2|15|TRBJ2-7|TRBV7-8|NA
TGTGCCAGCAGCTGGACTAGCGGGGGGACCTACGAGCAGTACTTC
CASSWTSGGTYEQYF
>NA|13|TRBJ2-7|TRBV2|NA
TGTGCCAGCAGTGAGAACCTAGCCTACGAGCAGTACTTC
CASSENLAYEQYF
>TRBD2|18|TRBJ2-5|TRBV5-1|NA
TGCGCCAGCAGCTTGGGACTAGCGGGGGCCCCGTACCAAGAGACCCAGTACTTC
CASSLGLAGAPYQETQYF
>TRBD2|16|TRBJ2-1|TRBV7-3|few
TGTGCCAGCAGCCGCACTAGCGGGGGGGCCCACAATGAGCAGTTCTTC
CASSRTSGGAHNEQFF
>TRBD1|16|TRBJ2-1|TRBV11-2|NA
TGTGCCAGCAGCTGGGGACAGGGGGCGGGTTACAATGAGCAGTTCTTC
CASSWGQGAGYNEQFF
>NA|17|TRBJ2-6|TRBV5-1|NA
TGCGCCAGCAGTCGGGGGACAGCCAGCTCTGGGGCCAACGTCCTGACTTTC
CASSRGTASSGANVLTF
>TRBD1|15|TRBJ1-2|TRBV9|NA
TGTGCCAGCAGCGCCCGGGACAGGGGTCTCCATGGCTACACCTTC
CASSARDRGLHGYTF
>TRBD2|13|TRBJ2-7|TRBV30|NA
TGTGCCTGGAGTCGGGGGGAAACCTACGAGCAGTACTTC
CAWSRGETYEQYF
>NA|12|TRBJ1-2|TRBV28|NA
TGTGCCATCCCCGGACAGACCTATGGCTACACCTTC
CAIPGQTYGYTF
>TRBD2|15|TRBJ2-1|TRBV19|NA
TGTGCCAGCACCCCGGGGGGGCCGGGTTACAATGAGCAGTTCTTC
CASTPGGPGYNEQFF
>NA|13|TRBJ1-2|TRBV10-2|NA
TGCGCCAGCAGTGACGGGGGATTCTATGGCTACACCTTC
CASSDGGFYGYTF
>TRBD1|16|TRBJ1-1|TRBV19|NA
TGTGCCAGTAGTATTCTAGGGACAGGATGGAACACTGAAGCTTTCTTT
CASSILGTGWNTEAFF
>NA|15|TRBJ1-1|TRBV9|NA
TGTGCCAGCAGCGTAGACGCGGCTGGGAACACTGAAGCTTTCTTT
CASSVDAAGNTEAFF
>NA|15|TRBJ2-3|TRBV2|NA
TGTGCCAGCAGTGACGGTCTAGGGGGCACAGATACGCAGTATTTT
CASSDGLGGTDTQYF
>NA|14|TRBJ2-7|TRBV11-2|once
TGTGCCAGCAGTCTACTAGAAACATCCTACGAGCAGTACTTC
CASSLLETSYEQYF
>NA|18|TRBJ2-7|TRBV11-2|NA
TGTGCCAGCAGCTTAGATCAAATTGTGGTGGGGGGCTCCTACGAGCAGTACTTC
CASSLDQIVVGGSYEQYF
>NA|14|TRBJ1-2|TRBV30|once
TGTGCCTGGAGTACATGGACAGCAGGCTACCGCTACACCTTC
CAWSTWTAGYRYTF
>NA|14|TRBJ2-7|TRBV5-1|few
TGCGCCAGCAGCTTGGAGGACAATACCTACGAGCAGTACTTC
CASSLEDNTYEQYF
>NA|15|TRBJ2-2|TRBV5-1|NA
TGCGCCAGCAGCTCGGACAGTCCGAACACCGGGGAGCTGTTTTTT
CASSSDSPNTGELFF
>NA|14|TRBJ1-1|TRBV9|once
TGTGCCAGCAGCGCAACAGGGCTGAGGACTGAAGCTTTCTTT
CASSATGLRTEAFF
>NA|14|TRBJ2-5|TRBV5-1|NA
TGCGCCAGCAGCCCACAGGGTGGGTATGAGACCCAGTACTTC
CASSPQGGYETQYF
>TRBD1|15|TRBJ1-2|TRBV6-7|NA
TGTGCCAGCAGTTACCCGCGGGACAGGTACTATGGCTACACCTTC
CASSYPRDRYYGYTF
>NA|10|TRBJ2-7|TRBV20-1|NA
TGCAGCGCGAGCCCCTACGAGCAGTACTTC
CSASPYEQYF
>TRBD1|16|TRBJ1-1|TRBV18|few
TGTGCCAGCTCACCGGGACAGGGTGGAGGGAACACTGAAGCTTTCTTT
CASSPGQGGGNTEAFF
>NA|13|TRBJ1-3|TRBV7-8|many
TGTGCCAGCAGCGTACTAGTTGGGGACACCATATATTTT
CASSVLVGDTIYF
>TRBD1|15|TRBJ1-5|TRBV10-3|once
TGTGCCATCAGGCCGGGACAGGGGAGCAATCAGCCCCAGCATTTT
CAIRPGQGSNQPQHF
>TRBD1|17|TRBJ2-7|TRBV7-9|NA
TGTGCCAGCAGCTTAGCGGTGGGGACAGGGCGTTCCTACGAGCAGTACTTC
CASSLAVGTGRSYEQYF
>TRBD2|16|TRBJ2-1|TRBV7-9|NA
TGTGCCAGCAGCTCCCGAGGCGGGAGCTCCTACAATGAGCAGTTCTTC
CASSSRGGSSYNEQFF
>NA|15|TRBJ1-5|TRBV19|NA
TGTGCCAGTAGTAGCGGGAAACGGGGCAATCAGCCCCAGCATTTT
CASSSGKRGNQPQHF
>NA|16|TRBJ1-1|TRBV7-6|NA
TGTGCCAGCAGCGCACATACAGGAAGGGGGGGGACTGAAGCTTTCTTT
CASSAHTGRGGTEAFF
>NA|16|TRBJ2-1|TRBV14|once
TGTGCCAGCAGCCCCCCGGGACACCTCTCCTACAATGAGCAGTTCTTC
CASSPPGHLSYNEQFF
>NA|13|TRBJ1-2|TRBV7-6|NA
TGTGCCAGCAGCTTAGCGGGAGGGGATGGCTACACCTTC
CASSLAGGDGYTF
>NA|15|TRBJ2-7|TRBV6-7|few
TGTGCCAGCAGCCAAGGTTTGGAGGCCCCCTACGAGCAGTACTTC
CASSQGLEAPYEQYF
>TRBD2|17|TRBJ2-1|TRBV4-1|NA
TGCGCCAGCAGCCAAACCTTCCGGACTAGTTATGACCATGAGCAGTTCTTC
CASSQTFRTSYDHEQFF
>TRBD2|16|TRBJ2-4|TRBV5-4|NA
TGTGCCAGCTCACCTGGACTAGCGGAAGCCAAAAACATTCAGTACTTC
CASSPGLAEAKNIQYF
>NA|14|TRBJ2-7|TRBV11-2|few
TGTGCCAGCAGCTTTGGTGGAGCCACCTACGAGCAGTACTTC
CASSFGGATYEQYF
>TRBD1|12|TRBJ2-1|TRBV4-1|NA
TGCGCCAGCAGCCAAGACAGGGGGGAGCAGTTCTTC
CASSQDRGEQFF
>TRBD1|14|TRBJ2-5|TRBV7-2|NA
TGTGCCAGCAGCTCACGGACAGGCCAAGAGACCCAGTACTTC
CASSSRTGQETQYF
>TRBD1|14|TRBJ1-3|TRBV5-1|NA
TGCGCCAGCAGCGTCGGGACAGGGGGAAACACCATATATTTT
CASSVGTGGNTIYF